The sequence of this T cell receptor (beta chain) was determined in a study of beta chain features in type 1 diabetes. TCRB transcripts that were expressed got sequenced, as all of the isolated RNA had been reverse transcribed. The study sequenced naive, central memory and regulatory T cell samples to an average of approximately 4 million reads. The table came from immunoSEQ multiplex PCR; TCRdb's copy has only in-frame clones and leaves some out. The sample contains just over 600,000 clones, 15% to 19% of which appear only once. Stem cell-like memory, regulatory, central memory and naive CD4+ cells were sorted via CD45RO/CCR7/CD25/CD127/CD95/CD27. Purity above 95% was achieved in all sorted populations. The CDR3 is 15 amino acids. Germline loops: CDR1 MNHEY, CDR2 SMNVEV (reference sequence). Trimming left V 3 bases short and J 0 bases short, with 9 bases between.

J is TRBJ1-3 and V is TRBV27; D is uncertain. The specimen was naive CD4+ T cells from blood. This receptor was identified in a young man in good health. The CDR3 spells CASSLSPYSGNTIYF. CDR3 bases: TGTGCCAGCAGTTTGAGTCCATACTCTGGAAACACCATATATTTT.